This T cell receptor beta chain came from a study of blood T cell repertoires in COVID-19. Assay: immunoSEQ multiplex PCR; the TCRdb copy retains only in-frame clones and omits some. This table has some 130,000 clones, 86% appearing once. CDR1 SGHTA and CDR2 FQGNSA come from the germline V gene. Germline trimming cut 2 bases from V and 3 bases from J; bases unmatched to any gene: 5. CDR3 length: 16 amino acids. Sequencing input: PBMCs or T cells enriched from blood (not recorded which). The receptor was derived from a woman between 50 and 59 years old who had recovered from COVID-19. This sequence joins TRBV7-2 and TRBJ2-3; 10 nucleotides align to TRBD2. The CDR3 nucleotides read TGTGCCAGCAGCTTACAAGCGGGGGGGCCGACAGATACGCAGTATTTT. As protein: CASSLQAGGPTDTQYF.